The 16 T cell receptor beta chains below were found in one sample sequenced in a study of glioma-infiltrating T cells after dendritic cell vaccination. The method was immunoSEQ multiplex PCR; TCRdb's version includes in-frame clones alone and lacks a portion of them. The sample records about 82,000 clones, approximately 90% being singletons. The source was blood, collected before dendritic cell vaccination. The receptors here all came from a human donor with glioblastoma.

This clone was observed a few times. The gene calls are TRBV7-9 and TRBJ2-7, with a possible D match to TRBD2 (6 bases). The V and J ends lost 5 bases and 1 base respectively, with 24 bases between them. This CDR3 region has 18 residues. Germline-derived CDR1 and CDR2 are SEHNR and FQNEAQ (reference sequence). DNA for the CDR3: TGTGCCAGCAGCCGTGACTGGATCTTTAGCGGATATTCCTACGAGCAGTACTTC. Residues: CASSRDWIFSGYSYEQYF.

The rearrangement joins TRBV19 to TRBJ1-1; the D gene is possibly TRBD1 (6 bases). This CDR3 contains 13 residues. Germline assignment: CDR1 LNHDA and CDR2 SQIVND (reference sequence). Deletions cut 8 bases from V and 0 bases from J, with 10 bases between. The CDR3 loop is CASQGTLNTEAFF. The DNA for the CDR3 is TGTGCCAGTCAGGGGACACTGAACACTGAAGCTTTCTTT.

V gene TRBV6-5 combines with J gene TRBJ1-4; TRBD1 agrees at 10 bases. The CDR3 spans 13 residues. From germline, CDR1 is MNHEY and CDR2 SVGAGI. Trimming cost V 9 bases and J 8 bases; bases outside gene matches: 6. The CDR3 DNA follows: TGTGCCAGTCGGGACAGGGGAAACGAAAAACTGTTTTTT. As protein: CASRDRGNEKLFF.

This clone occurred once. The chain combines TRBV6-1 with TRBJ1-2, with unresolved D. Looked up from germline, CDR1 is MNHNS and CDR2 is SASEGT. Trimming shortened V by 3 bases and J by 5 bases, and 10 bases separated the two germline ends. This CDR3 is built from 13 residues. CDR3 sequence reads: CASSEGRWYGYTF. The CDR3 nucleotides are TGTGCCAGCAGTGAGGGCAGGTGGTATGGCTACACCTTC.

This chain connects TRBV7-9 to TRBJ1-1, with a possible D match to TRBD1 (5 bases). Germline V gene lookup returns CDR1 SEHNR and CDR2 FQNEAQ (reference sequence). The V gene lost 6 bases and the J gene lost 3 bases, with 14 bases spanning the gap. The CDR3 contains 14 residues. In nucleotides, the CDR3 is TGTGCCAGCAGTGGGGGGTACCCGGACACTGAAGCTTTCTTT. Residues: CASSGGYPDTEAFF.

The rearrangement uses TRBV6-1 and TRBJ2-7, with 11 nucleotides matching TRBD2. V dropped 1 base and J dropped 4; count of bases not matched to a gene: 6. Germline values: CDR1 MNHNS, CDR2 SASEGT. The CDR3 sequence is 16 residues long. The CDR3 protein is CASSEVYGTSGYEQYF. As DNA, the CDR3 is TGTGCCAGCAGTGAAGTTTACGGGACTAGCGGTTACGAGCAGTACTTC.

This clone was counted a few times. The chain links TRBV27 to TRBJ1-5, with 7 positions matching TRBD1. In germline, CDR1 is MNHEY, CDR2 SMNVEV (reference sequence). With 1 base clipped from V and 2 bases from J, the junction kept 11 bases outside the gene matches. The CDR3 spans 18 residues. Here the CDR3 DNA reads TGTGCCAGCAGTTTATGGGAGACAGGGCATCCGCGCAATCAGCCCCAGCATTTT. Translated, it gives CASSLWETGHPRNQPQHF.

The chain has TRBV9 and TRBJ1-4; 7 nucleotides agree with TRBD1. The CDR3 length is 15 residues. Germline V gene data show CDR1 as SGDLS and CDR2 as YYNGEE. Trimming took 3 bases from V and 5 from J; bases not matched to a gene: 7. The CDR3 nucleotides are TGTGCCAGCAGCGCCTACGGGACAGTGAATGAAAAACTGTTTTTT. It yields the protein CASSAYGTVNEKLFF.

The rearrangement uses TRBV27 and TRBJ1-2; 8 bases are shared with TRBD1. The CDR3 contains 14 residues. The ends lost 5 bases at V and 6 bases at J; junction bases unmatched: 8. Germline loops: CDR1 MNHEY, CDR2 SMNVEV (reference sequence). DNA for the CDR3: TGTGCCAGCAGTACAACGGGACAGGCAAATGGCTACACCTTC. Its protein product is CASSTTGQANGYTF.

The gene calls are TRBV27 and TRBJ2-3; tentatively, D is TRBD1 (6 bases). The V end was cut by 6 bases, the J end by 0 bases, with 7 bases between. In germline, CDR1 is MNHEY, CDR2 SMNVEV (reference sequence). The CDR3 runs 13 residues. The CDR3 loop reads CASRRGSTDTQYF. The CDR3 nucleotides read TGTGCCAGCAGGAGGGGGAGCACAGATACGCAGTATTTT.

Concerning this clone: Germline and junction disagree at one end, which may indicate a read error. The sample carries other DNA sequences with the same CDR3. The chain links TRBV7-2 to TRBJ1-6; D possibly corresponds to TRBD1 (5 bases). Per germline, CDR1 SGHTA and CDR2 FQGNSA. The CDR3 contains 13 residues. This CDR3 is CASGGRVNSPLHF. CDR3 DNA sequence: TGTGCCAGCGGGGGGAGGGTGAATTCCCCCCTCCACTTT.

In this sample, this clone turned up once. This chain joins TRBV9 and TRBJ1-2; 7 nucleotides agree with TRBD1. The ends lost 0 bases at V and 4 bases at J; junction bases unmatched: 15. The CDR3 is 18 amino acids. Germline-derived CDR1 and CDR2 are SGDLS and YYNGEE. The CDR3 DNA reads as TGTGCCAGCAGCGTAGGTGGACAAGGGGGCGTCTCAAGCTATGGCTACACCTTC. It specifies CASSVGGQGGVSSYGYTF.

The V gene is TRBV5-8, the J gene TRBJ1-2; tentative D call: TRBD1 (6 bases). The length of the CDR3 is 17 residues. V shed 3 bases and J shed 1 base, with 19 bases lying between them. In germline, CDR1 is SGHTS, CDR2 YDEGEE. CDR3 nucleotides: TGTGCCAGCAGCTCGCCCGTGGACAGTACCGTTAACTATGGCTACACCTTC. It encodes CASSSPVDSTVNYGYTF.

This clone was detected a few times. V usage is TRBV6-6 and J usage is TRBJ1-5; the D gene is possibly TRBD1 (6 bases). CDR1 and CDR2 from the germline V gene are MNHNY and SVGAGI (reference sequence). V shed 1 base and J shed 9 bases, with 13 bases lying between them. CDR3 length: 14 residues. The CDR3 nucleotides are TGTGCCAGCAGTTACTTGGACAGCGATCGGCCCCAGCATTTT. Its translation: CASSYLDSDRPQHF.

This clone was detected only once. The chain couples TRBV6-5 to TRBJ2-7, with a weak D call TRBD2 (5 bases). The CDR3 extends over 11 amino acids. V lost 6 bases and J lost 4, with 7 bases in between. CDR1 and CDR2 (germline): MNHEY, SVGAGI. For the CDR3, the DNA is TGTGCCAGCAGCTGGGAGTACGAGCAGTACTTC. Amino acid sequence: CASSWEYEQYF.

This clone was observed a few times. This same CDR3 is encoded by further DNA sequences in the sample. This chain uses TRBV5-5 with TRBJ1-3; TRBD1 is a possible D gene (5 bases). The CDR3 spans 16 residues. Trimming shortened V by 1 base and J by 0 bases, and 11 bases separated the two germline ends. The germline CDR1 and CDR2 sequences are SGHKS and YYEKEE (reference sequence). The CDR3 region has the DNA TGTGCCAGCAGCTTGTCAGGGCGGACCTCTGGAAACACCATATATTTT. Encoded protein: CASSLSGRTSGNTIYF.